These 6 T cell receptor beta chains share one sample of origin, sequenced in a study of beta chain features in type 1 diabetes. Findings and limits, study-wide: Significant though moderate, a shortening of TCRB CDR3s appeared in all four CD4+ subsets of Type 1 diabetes patients.

Every bit of the isolated RNA underwent reverse transcription, so sequencing read expressed TCRB transcripts. Using immunoSEQ multiplex PCR, the repertoire was profiled, and TCRdb retains in-frame clones only, with some absent. Seen here are about 340,000 clones, approximately 15% observed once, and the top ten hold over 0.014%. These receptors' targets are unknown. The sample comprised naive CD4+ T cells from blood. The receptors here all came from a woman younger than 35 with type 1 diabetes.

The chain combines TRBV9 with TRBJ2-3, with 13 bases identical to TRBD2. This CDR3 region has 16 residues. J lost 5 bases, V lost 4 bases, and 7 bases had no gene match. Per the germline V gene, CDR1 is SGDLS and CDR2 is YYNGEE. CDR3 DNA: TGTGCCAGCAGCCCCGCCGGACTAGCGGGAGAAGATACGCAGTATTTT. Protein: CASSPAGLAGEDTQYF.

The table lists this clone with a few counts. The DNA of the CDR3 is TGTGCCAGCAGCCAAGGTCGGAGGGGGCTTGGCTATGGCTACACCTTC. It encodes CASSQGRRGLGYGYTF. The chain combines TRBV4-2 with TRBJ1-2, with TRBD1 identical over 7 bases. The V gene end was trimmed by 1 base and the J gene end by 4 bases; junction bases not matched to a gene: 9. The CDR3 covers 16 residues. Germline V CDR1 and CDR2: LGHNA, YNFKEQ.

This clone was seen only a few times. V is TRBV10-2 and J is TRBJ2-7; 8 nucleotides align to TRBD2. The germline V gene has CDR1 WSHSY and CDR2 SAAADI. J lost 2 bases, V lost 2 bases, and 5 bases had no gene match. The CDR3 totals 15 residues. This CDR3 reads CASSEGLAGPYEQYF. The CDR3 region has the DNA TGCGCCAGCAGTGAGGGTTTAGCGGGACCCTACGAGCAGTACTTC.

This clone turned up a few times. V and J are TRBV4-3 and TRBJ2-2; a weak D match, TRBD1 (5 bases). The germline V and J ends were trimmed by 2 bases and 1 base, with 5 bases remaining between them. Germline V gene data show CDR1 as LGHNA and CDR2 as YSLEER. CDR3 size: 14 residues. CDR3 in amino acids: CASSQQGNTGELFF. CDR3 nucleotide sequence: TGCGCCAGCAGCCAACAGGGGAACACCGGGGAGCTGTTTTTT.

This clone occurred a few times. The chain links TRBV6-1 to TRBJ2-7; 15 nucleotides align to TRBD2. V lost 4 bases to trimming and J lost 7 bases; unmatched junction nucleotides: 5. Per germline, CDR1 MNHNS and CDR2 SASEGT. The CDR3 loop spans 15 amino acids. The CDR3: CASSVGTSGRREQYV. The DNA for the CDR3 is TGTGCCAGCAGTGTGGGGACTAGCGGGAGGAGGGAGCAGTACGTC.

This clone was seen a handful of times. This chain connects TRBV27 to TRBJ2-1; 14 bases match TRBD2. Germline V gene data show CDR1 as MNHEY and CDR2 as SMNVEV (reference sequence). The CDR3 totals 17 residues. Unmatched junction bases numbered 8, after V lost 0 bases and J lost 10 bases. CDR3 in DNA: TGTGCCAGCAGTTTATCAATCGGACTAGCGGGAGGTAGGGAGCAGTTCTTC. Amino acid sequence: CASSLSIGLAGGREQFF.